These 13 T cell receptor beta chains came from one sample sequenced in a study of human T cells and chemical hapten exposure (dated by TCRdb to about 2021). The library was obtained by RACE. The instrument was a NextSeq 500. TCRdb applied fastp at Q25 and MiXCR to the public reads, then kept only in-frame beta chains. When rows share a CDR3 protein, they turn into one entry using the most common DNA and genes. This sample is represented by some 60,000 distinct CDR3 sequences; about an eighth of them were singletons. 2.4% of the sample lies in the top ten. This sample's time point label indicates: patch test 3, about 24 weeks after DPC sensitization. Taken with the paper, the label for treatment or condition translates to: therapeutic diphenylcyclopropenone sensitization with weekly scalp DPC. Sequences were derived from whole blood, sampled in connection with sensitization to the hapten diphenylcyclopropenone (DPC). Receptors originate from a man under 40 with alopecia areata. Some clones in this sample may be carry-over from other donors' samples.

This clonotype was detected only a few times. The chain employs TRBV7-2 and TRBJ2-5; D not resolved. Germline-derived CDR1 and CDR2 are SGHTA and FQGNSA. The CDR3 consists of 13 residues. Between the trimmed V and J ends, which lost 5 bases and 1 base, there was a span of 8 bases. This CDR3 is CASSPGPQETQYF. The CDR3 nucleotides are TGTGCCAGCAGCCCCGGGCCCCAAGAGACCCAGTACTTC.

This clonotype was counted only a few times. This rearrangement joins TRBV3-1 to TRBJ1-5; unclear D gene. This CDR3 comprises 15 residues. V dropped 2 bases and J dropped 3 bases, with 11 bases sitting between them. Germline-derived CDR1 and CDR2 are LGHDT and YNNKEL (reference sequence). The CDR3 reads CASSQRISHNQPQHF. The CDR3 bases are TGTGCCAGCAGCCAACGCATCAGTCACAATCAGCCCCAGCATTTT.

The CDR3 DNA reads TGTGCCAGTAGTCTCACTCGGGGGGGTGTGAATCAGCCCCAGCATTTT. Amino acid sequence: CASSLTRGGVNQPQHF. V and J are TRBV19 and TRBJ1-5, with TRBD1 as a possible D gene (5 bases). Looked up from germline, CDR1 is LNHDA and CDR2 is SQIVND (reference sequence). V was pared by 5 bases and J by 4 bases, with 18 bases between. The CDR3 length is 16 residues.

In its sample, this clonotype was seen a few times. The chain joins TRBV27 to TRBJ1-6; weak D call: TRBD1 (5 bases). This CDR3 spans 12 amino acids. CDR1 MNHEY and CDR2 SMNVEV come from the germline V gene (reference sequence). V was pared by 4 bases and J by 12 bases, with 10 bases between. The CDR3 region has the DNA TGTGCCAGCAGTTCAATCAGGGAACCCCTCCACTTT. Its translation is CASSSIREPLHF.

This clonotype came up many times. The chain couples TRBV28 to TRBJ2-2; tentatively, D is TRBD1 (5 bases). Trimming shortened V by 6 bases and J by 1 base, and 12 bases separated the two germline ends. There are 15 residues in the CDR3. Germline lookup yields CDR1 MDHEN and CDR2 SYDVKM. CDR3 region: CASSLTGQNTGELFF. The CDR3 DNA reads as TGTGCCAGCAGCCTTACCGGACAGAACACCGGGGAGCTGTTTTTT.

This chain uses TRBV28 with TRBJ2-5; D is ambiguous. The germline CDR1 and CDR2 sequences are MDHEN and SYDVKM. This CDR3 has 11 residues. Deletions cut 7 bases from V and 5 bases from J, with 8 bases between. The CDR3 DNA follows: TGTGCCAGCATCGAAGGGGAGACCCAGTACTTC. This encodes CASIEGETQYF.

This clonotype was detected ten times or more. The chain combines TRBV7-9 with TRBJ2-1; no clear D. Trimming removed 0 bases from V and 9 bases from J, with 6 bases in between. CDR3 length equals 12 residues. Germline CDR1 and CDR2: SEHNR and FQNEAQ (reference sequence). The DNA of the CDR3 is TGTGCCAGCAGCTTAGCGGCCTCTGAGCAGTTCTTC. The encoded protein is CASSLAASEQFF.

This clonotype was observed many times. The CDR3 DNA reads TGTGCCAGCAGTTTCGTACTAGCGGGGGGGCCAGAGACCCAGTACTTC. Protein product: CASSFVLAGGPETQYF. The chain recombines TRBV27 with TRBJ2-5; 13 nucleotides line up with TRBD2. Unmatched junction bases numbered 5, after V lost 3 bases and J lost 4 bases. CDR3 length equals 16 residues. Germline V gene lookup returns CDR1 MNHEY and CDR2 SMNVEV (reference sequence).

The rearrangement links TRBV20-1 to TRBJ1-5; D possibly corresponds to TRBD1 (5 bases). The V end was cut by 2 bases, the J end by 6 bases, with 8 bases between. CDR1 DFQATT and CDR2 SNEGSKA come from the germline V gene (reference sequence). CDR3 length equals 12 residues. The CDR3 loop reads CSARMGLQPQHF. CDR3 nucleotides: TGCAGTGCTAGAATGGGGCTTCAGCCCCAGCATTTT.

Only a few counts were recorded for this clonotype. The CDR3 reads CASNLLGQLDAFF. In DNA, the CDR3 is TGTGCCAGCAACCTCCTGGGACAGTTGGACGCTTTCTTT. The chain employs TRBV12-3 or TRBV12-4 and TRBJ1-1; 7 bases are a match to TRBD1. The CDR3 runs 13 residues. V lost 7 bases and J lost 11; bases outside the gene matches: 13.

The V gene is TRBV29-1, the J gene TRBJ1-1, with TRBD1 as a possible D gene (6 bases). The V and J ends lost 3 bases and 6 bases respectively, with 11 bases between them. This CDR3 spans 12 amino acids. The germline V gene has CDR1 SQVTM and CDR2 ANQGSEA. CDR3 sequence reads: CSVDRGLAEAFF. As DNA, the CDR3 is TGCAGCGTTGACAGGGGCTTGGCTGAAGCTTTCTTT. Supplemented by reference TRBV29-1 and TRBJ1-1, the full variable domain reads SAVISQKPSRDICQRGTSLTIQCQVDSQVTMMFWYRQQPGQSLTLIATANQGSEATYESGFVIDKFPISRPNLTFSTLTVSNMSPEDSSIYLCSVDRGLAEAFFGQGTRLTVV.

This clonotype was observed a handful of times. The chain is built from TRBV5-1 and TRBJ2-7; TRBD2 might be the D (5 bases). Trimming cost V 6 bases and J 4 bases, with 17 bases left between them. Per germline, CDR1 SGHRS and CDR2 YFSETQ. This CDR3 contains 14 residues. The CDR3 DNA reads TGCGCCAGCACCTCTTCCGGGGTGTCGTACGAGCAGTACTTC. It codes for CASTSSGVSYEQYF.

This clonotype has a single count. The chain uses TRBV2 and TRBJ1-2; D remains ambiguous. This CDR3 has 16 residues. Trimming shortened V by 5 bases and J by 0 bases, and 16 bases separated the two germline ends. CDR1 and CDR2 (germline): SNHLY, FYNNEI. CDR3 loop: CASSLVWASSNYGYTF. CDR3 nucleotide sequence: TGTGCCAGCAGTCTTGTTTGGGCCTCCTCTAACTATGGCTACACCTTC.